The following is a TCR beta chain sequence with its context. Its antigen is not yet known. Per-nucleotide qualities are absent, and no much larger clonotype sits a single base away. TCRbeta CDR3 regions were sequenced with the immunoSEQ Assay. After extraction, genomic DNA underwent amplification by bias-controlled multiplex PCR, followed by high-throughput sequencing. The paper's processing steps were these. To quantify the absolute abundance of every unique TCRbeta CDR3 region, sequences were collapsed and filtered. T cell fraction was estimated by normalization of TCRbeta template counts to usable DNA, with usable DNA being measured through amplification of reference genes present in all nucleated cells. Repertoire TCRs were annotated as SARS-CoV-2-specific by exact matching of V gene, CDR3 amino acid sequence and J gene to a known reactive TCR set. The reference SARS-CoV-2 TCR set came from MIRA and was filtered for enrichment in COVID-19-positive ImmuneCODE repertoires, removing public or cross-reactive TCRs. Based on the MIRA antigens, annotated TCRs were further analysed at the level of specific ORF or position within ORF. Breadth was defined as the number of annotated unique rearrangements divided by the total number of unique productive rearrangements, and depth was defined as the summed frequency of the annotated unique rearrangements. Group comparisons of TCR breadth used two-sided Wilcoxon rank-sum tests. The table was pulled from immuneACCESS by TCRdb, which kept in-frame rearrangements only. Such tables lose some clones; where checked, under half of the loss comes from unresolved V genes, and the rest has no known cause. V and J calls and clone size follow that table, whereas D and trimming were derived from the DNA. In all, the sample holds roughly 350,000 clones, and 75% to 90% of those were seen once. The biggest ten clones account for about 11% of the sample.

These data come from a study of Ad26.COV2.S vaccination and SARS-CoV-2 variants (TCRdb year 2021). In the study overall: Donors in the vaccine arm were drawn from COV1001, a multicentre, randomized, double-blind, placebo-controlled phase I-IIa trial testing Ad26.COV2.S in healthy adults. The TCR-sequenced set comprised about 30 samples: some 19 Ad26.COV2.S vaccine recipients, 5 placebo recipients and 8 SARS-CoV-2 convalescent individuals. Investigators did not know the trial group allocation while performing experiments and assessing outcomes. TCRbeta repertoire sequencing was used to assess the specificity and breadth of SARS-CoV-2-reactive T cell receptors after Ad26.COV2.S vaccination. Trial participants were randomized into five groups of five, in which low-dose or high-dose Ad26.COV2.S was given once or twice, or placebo was given on both occasions. Ad26.COV2.S was administered intramuscularly at 5 x 10^10 or 1 x 10^11 viral particles, either as a single shot or as two shots given 56 days apart. Here is what the overall study found, with its caveats: After vaccination, substantial breadth of spike-specific CD8+ and CD4+ T cell responses was reported. Comparing responses between vaccine doses or regimens was not something the study was powered to do. Spike-specific TCR breadth was higher in Ad26.COV2.S recipients than in placebo recipients (P = 0.0014). It was noted by the authors that total T cell responses may have been underestimated by the TCR breadth and depth analyses. Vaccine and placebo recipients had similar non-spike TCR breadth, a finding consistent with the vaccine containing only spike.

Between the V and J ends, shortened by 10 bases and 0 bases respectively, the junction contains 25 bases. For CDR1 and CDR2, the germline V gene lists SGHAT and FQNNGV. The CDR3 runs 19 residues from the cysteine to the phenylalanine. Just CDR3 DNA is preserved here, 57 bases in frame from base 1. The treatment or condition label on this specimen signifies: 19 received Ad26.COV2.S at low or high dose, single or two shots; about 5 received placebo; per-sample allocation not given. For vaccine and placebo recipients, the sequenced repertoires came from samples collected on day 63 after the first injection. In Cohort 1b, roughly 25 adults aged 18-55 years were enrolled at a single site in Boston, USA, between 29 July and 7 August 2020. Ad26.COV2.S was a replication-incompetent adenovirus type 26 vector that expressed a prefusion-stabilized SARS-CoV-2 spike protein derived from the original Wuhan strain.

This receptor chain uses TRBV11-2 and TRBJ2-6; the D gene is possibly TRBD1, with 6 bases matching. The source material was peripheral blood, sampled in a trial of Ad26.COV2.S vaccine versus placebo. This sequence originates from a person aged 18-65 years who received the Ad26.COV2.S COVID-19 vaccine or a placebo. The CDR3 protein: CATLTGRTLPISGANVLTF. The DNA sequence is given as TGTGCCACCCTGACAGGCCGTACCTTACCCATCTCTGGGGCCAACGTCCTGACTTTC. When the CDR3 is completed using the reference TRBV11-2 and TRBJ2-6 genes on either side, the full variable domain is EAGVAQSPRYKIIEKRQSVAFWCNPISGHATLYWYQQILGQGPKLLIQFQNNGVVDDSQLPKDRFSAERLKGVDSTLKIQPAKLEDSAVYLCATLTGRTLPISGANVLTFGAGSRLTVL.